This T cell receptor (beta chain) came from a study of T cells in Graves' hyperthyroidism and ophthalmopathy. Study results and caveats: Most thyroid clonotypes expanded above 0.001 appeared in blood too.

In patients aged 18 to 65, hyperthyroidism was newly diagnosed, with duration under 2 months. Patients with uncontrolled infections, other autoimmune diseases, pregnancy or lactation were excluded. In its sample, this clonotype was seen many times. Its antigen is currently unknown. There were TCR beta CDR3 regions amplified from RNA transcripts. First-round RT-PCR with HTBI primers amplified the TCR CDR3 region. TCRdb passed the multiplex PCR reads through MiXCR, listing each CDR3 protein once. The sample consists of approximately 430,000 distinct CDR3 sequences, approximately 14% of them appearing once. Sequenced input: blood. The TCR sequence derives from a young woman with Graves' hyperthyroidism.

The CDR3 nucleotides are TGTGCCAGCAGAACCCAGGGGTCTAACTATGGCTACACCTTC. Its protein is CASRTQGSNYGYTF. The rearrangement joins TRBV2 to TRBJ1-2; a possible D gene is TRBD1 (6 bases). The CDR3 loop spans 14 amino acids. Trimming stripped 6 bases from V and 0 bases from J, with 11 bases between. The germline CDR1 and CDR2 sequences are SNHLY and FYNNEI.